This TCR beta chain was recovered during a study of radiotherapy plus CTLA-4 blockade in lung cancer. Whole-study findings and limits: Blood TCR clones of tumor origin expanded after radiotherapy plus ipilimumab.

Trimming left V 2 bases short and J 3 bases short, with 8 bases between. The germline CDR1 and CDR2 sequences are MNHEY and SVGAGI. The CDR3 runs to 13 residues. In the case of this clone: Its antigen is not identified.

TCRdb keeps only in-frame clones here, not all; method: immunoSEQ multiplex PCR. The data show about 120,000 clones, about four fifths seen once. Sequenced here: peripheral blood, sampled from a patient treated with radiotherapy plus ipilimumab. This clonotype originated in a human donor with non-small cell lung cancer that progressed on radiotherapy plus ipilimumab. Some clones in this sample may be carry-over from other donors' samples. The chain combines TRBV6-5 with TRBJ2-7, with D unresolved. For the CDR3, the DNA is TGTGCCAGCAGTTACGACCAAAACTACGAGCAGTACTTC. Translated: CASSYDQNYEQYF.